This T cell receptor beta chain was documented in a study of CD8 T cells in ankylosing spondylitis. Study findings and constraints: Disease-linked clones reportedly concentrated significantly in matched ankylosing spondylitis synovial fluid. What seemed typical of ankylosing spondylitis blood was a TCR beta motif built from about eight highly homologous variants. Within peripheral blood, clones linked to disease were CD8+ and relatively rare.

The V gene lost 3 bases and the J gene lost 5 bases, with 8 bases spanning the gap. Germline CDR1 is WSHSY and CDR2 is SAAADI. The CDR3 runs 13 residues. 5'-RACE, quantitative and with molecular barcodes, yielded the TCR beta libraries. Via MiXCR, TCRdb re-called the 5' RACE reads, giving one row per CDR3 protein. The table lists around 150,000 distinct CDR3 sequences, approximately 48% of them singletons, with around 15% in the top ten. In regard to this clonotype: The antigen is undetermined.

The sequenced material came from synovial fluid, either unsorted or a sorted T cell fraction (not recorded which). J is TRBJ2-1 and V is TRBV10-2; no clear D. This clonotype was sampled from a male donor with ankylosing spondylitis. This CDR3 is CASSDGGDNEQFF. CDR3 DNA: TGCGCCAGCAGTGACGGCGGTGACAATGAGCAGTTCTTC.